This is a list of T cell receptor beta chains from one sample in a study of blood T cell repertoires in COVID-19. The repertoire was sequenced with immunoSEQ multiplex PCR; TCRdb's copy has only in-frame clones and lacks some. Here the sample spans roughly 60,000 clones, 65% to 90% being singletons. The sample taken for sequencing was peripheral blood. The receptors derive from a woman aged 55-69 years with acute or convalescent COVID-19. The CDR3 runs from the conserved cysteine through the conserved F or W. The order of the fields is CDR3 DNA, CDR3 protein, clone size, D gene, V gene, J gene. The D gene is left open where the match is weak. Some rows mark clone size as missing; the rest say once, few, many or name a class of expanded clone.

CDR3nt: TGTGCCAGCAGCTTAGACGGCCCGGGGACTGAAGCTTTCTTT
CDR3aa: CASSLDGPGTEAFF
abundance: NA
d_gene: NA
v_gene: TRBV7-8
j_gene: TRBJ1-1

CDR3nt: TGTGCCAGCAGTTTGAAGGGGTACACTGAAGCTTTCTTT
CDR3aa: CASSLKGYTEAFF
abundance: NA
d_gene: NA
v_gene: TRBV12-3/TRBV12-4
j_gene: TRBJ1-1

CDR3nt: TGTGCCAGCACCTCCTCGGACAGCGGCGGTGAAAAACTGTTTTTT
CDR3aa: CASTSSDSGGEKLFF
abundance: few
d_gene: NA
v_gene: TRBV14
j_gene: TRBJ1-4

CDR3nt: TGTGCCAGCAGCAGAGTGGTGGGCTACACCTTC
CDR3aa: CASSRVVGYTF
abundance: NA
d_gene: NA
v_gene: TRBV21-1
j_gene: TRBJ1-2

CDR3nt: TGTGCCAGTAATTCCCCCCGGAGCTCTGGAAACACCATATATTTT
CDR3aa: CASNSPRSSGNTIYF
abundance: NA
d_gene: NA
v_gene: TRBV19
j_gene: TRBJ1-3

CDR3nt: TGTGCCAGCAGTTCGGCCCCAACCGGGACATCCCACTCCTACGAGCAGTACTTC
CDR3aa: CASSSAPTGTSHSYEQYF
abundance: NA
d_gene: NA
v_gene: TRBV27
j_gene: TRBJ2-7

CDR3nt: TGTGCCAGCAGTGCCAACATAGGGACAGCCTACAATGAGCAGTTCTTC
CDR3aa: CASSANIGTAYNEQFF
abundance: NA
d_gene: TRBD1
v_gene: TRBV25-1
j_gene: TRBJ2-1

CDR3nt: TGTGCCAGCAGCCAAGTAGATGAGCAGTTCTTC
CDR3aa: CASSQVDEQFF
abundance: few
d_gene: NA
v_gene: TRBV3-1/TRBV3-2
j_gene: TRBJ2-1

CDR3nt: TGTGCCAGCAGCGTATGGGAGAATTCACCCCTCCACTTT
CDR3aa: CASSVWENSPLHF
abundance: NA
d_gene: NA
v_gene: TRBV9
j_gene: TRBJ1-6

CDR3nt: TGTGCCAGTAGCATCCGGGACAGTTCGGCTGGCTACACCTTC
CDR3aa: CASSIRDSSAGYTF
abundance: NA
d_gene: TRBD1
v_gene: TRBV19
j_gene: TRBJ1-2

CDR3nt: TGTGCCAGCAGTCTGACAGGGATTAGCAATCAGCCCCAGCATTTT
CDR3aa: CASSLTGISNQPQHF
abundance: NA
d_gene: TRBD1
v_gene: TRBV27
j_gene: TRBJ1-5

CDR3nt: TGTGCCAGCAGATACGGGGGGGCCGCCTACAATGAGCAGTTCTTC
CDR3aa: CASRYGGAAYNEQFF
abundance: NA
d_gene: TRBD2
v_gene: TRBV2
j_gene: TRBJ2-1

CDR3nt: TGTGCCAGCAGAAAACAGGGGACTGGAAACACCATATATTTT
CDR3aa: CASRKQGTGNTIYF
abundance: once
d_gene: TRBD1
v_gene: TRBV2
j_gene: TRBJ1-3

CDR3nt: TGTGCCAGCAGCCGCACGGGGTCTAACTATGGCTACACCTTC
CDR3aa: CASSRTGSNYGYTF
abundance: NA
d_gene: NA
v_gene: TRBV9
j_gene: TRBJ1-2

CDR3nt: TGCGCCAGCAGCGCGGGACAGGGACAAGAGACCCAGTACTTC
CDR3aa: CASSAGQGQETQYF
abundance: NA
d_gene: TRBD1
v_gene: TRBV5-1
j_gene: TRBJ2-5

CDR3nt: TGTGCCAGCAGGAGGGCAAACACTGAAGCTTTCTTT
CDR3aa: CASRRANTEAFF
abundance: NA
d_gene: NA
v_gene: TRBV2
j_gene: TRBJ1-1

CDR3nt: TGTGCCAGCCGGACAGAATTTAATTCACCCCTCCACTTT
CDR3aa: CASRTEFNSPLHF
abundance: NA
d_gene: NA
v_gene: TRBV2
j_gene: TRBJ1-6

CDR3nt: TGTGCCAGCAGTTACTCGACGGGGAGCTCCTACGAGCAGTACTTC
CDR3aa: CASSYSTGSSYEQYF
abundance: NA
d_gene: NA
v_gene: TRBV6-5
j_gene: TRBJ2-7

CDR3nt: TGTGCCAGCAGTGAAGATGGGGCCTCCTACAATGAGCAGTTCTTC
CDR3aa: CASSEDGASYNEQFF
abundance: NA
d_gene: NA
v_gene: TRBV6-1
j_gene: TRBJ2-1

CDR3nt: TGTGCCAGCAGTTACTCCCCCCGAGATACGCAGTATTTT
CDR3aa: CASSYSPRDTQYF
abundance: many
d_gene: NA
v_gene: TRBV6-5
j_gene: TRBJ2-3

CDR3nt: TGTGCCAGTAGTATGATGGATTCCCAGGGGATCCACTATGGCTACACCTTC
CDR3aa: CASSMMDSQGIHYGYTF
abundance: few
d_gene: NA
v_gene: TRBV19
j_gene: TRBJ1-2

CDR3nt: TGTGCCAGCAGTGAAGCCCTGAACTATGGCTACACCTTC
CDR3aa: CASSEALNYGYTF
abundance: NA
d_gene: NA
v_gene: TRBV2
j_gene: TRBJ1-2

CDR3nt: TGTGCCAGCTCACCACGAGGGAACACTGAAGCTTTCTTT
CDR3aa: CASSPRGNTEAFF
abundance: NA
d_gene: NA
v_gene: TRBV18
j_gene: TRBJ1-1

CDR3nt: TGTGCCAGCAGCTCCGGGACAGGGGGCGCTGGCACCGGGGAGCTGTTTTTT
CDR3aa: CASSSGTGGAGTGELFF
abundance: NA
d_gene: TRBD1
v_gene: TRBV7-9
j_gene: TRBJ2-2

CDR3nt: TGTGCCAGCAGTGAAGCGGGTTGGGTGGGCAGCAATCAGCCCCAGCATTTT
CDR3aa: CASSEAGWVGSNQPQHF
abundance: NA
d_gene: NA
v_gene: TRBV6-1
j_gene: TRBJ1-5

CDR3nt: TGTGCCAGCAGCCCTTTGGACAGACCCAACATTCAGTACTTC
CDR3aa: CASSPLDRPNIQYF
abundance: NA
d_gene: NA
v_gene: TRBV7-2
j_gene: TRBJ2-4

CDR3nt: TGTGCCAGCAGCGGGGGGACAGGGGTAGGAAACACCATATATTTT
CDR3aa: CASSGGTGVGNTIYF
abundance: NA
d_gene: TRBD1
v_gene: TRBV9
j_gene: TRBJ1-3

CDR3nt: TGTGCCAGCTCACCGAGCCAGGGACAGGGAAGGTCACCCCTCCACTTT
CDR3aa: CASSPSQGQGRSPLHF
abundance: NA
d_gene: TRBD1
v_gene: TRBV18
j_gene: TRBJ1-6

CDR3nt: TGTGCCTGGAGTGACCACCGGTCTGAGCGGCAGTTCTTC
CDR3aa: CAWSDHRSERQFF
abundance: NA
d_gene: NA
v_gene: TRBV30
j_gene: TRBJ2-1

CDR3nt: TGTGCCAGTAGTCCTGGACAGGGCGACGAGCAGTACTTC
CDR3aa: CASSPGQGDEQYF
abundance: once
d_gene: TRBD1
v_gene: TRBV19
j_gene: TRBJ2-7

CDR3nt: TGCGCCAGCAGCCTCCAACCGGGACTAGCGGGAGATACGCAGTATTTT
CDR3aa: CASSLQPGLAGDTQYF
abundance: NA
d_gene: TRBD2
v_gene: TRBV4-1
j_gene: TRBJ2-3

CDR3nt: TGCGCCAGCAGCCAGCCCGGGACAGTAAACACAGATACGCAGTATTTT
CDR3aa: CASSQPGTVNTDTQYF
abundance: NA
d_gene: TRBD1
v_gene: TRBV5-1
j_gene: TRBJ2-3

CDR3nt: TGTGCCAGCAGCCTTACTAGCGGGGCCCACAATGAGCAGTTCTTC
CDR3aa: CASSLTSGAHNEQFF
abundance: NA
d_gene: TRBD2
v_gene: TRBV11-3
j_gene: TRBJ2-1

CDR3nt: TGTGCCAGCAGCTTAGTGCCGGGGGGGTTTCCAGATACGCAGTATTTT
CDR3aa: CASSLVPGGFPDTQYF
abundance: NA
d_gene: TRBD2
v_gene: TRBV7-2
j_gene: TRBJ2-3

CDR3nt: TGTGCCAGCAGTTACCCACAGGGGGCGCTTTCCTACGAGCAGTACTTC
CDR3aa: CASSYPQGALSYEQYF
abundance: NA
d_gene: TRBD1
v_gene: TRBV6-2/TRBV6-3
j_gene: TRBJ2-7

CDR3nt: TGTGCCACCAGCAGAGACGCAGGGCGTCGGACAGATACGCAGTATTTT
CDR3aa: CATSRDAGRRTDTQYF
abundance: NA
d_gene: NA
v_gene: TRBV15
j_gene: TRBJ2-3

CDR3nt: TGTGCCAGCAGTGGCCCGGGACAGGGGGCAGACTATGGCTACACCTTC
CDR3aa: CASSGPGQGADYGYTF
abundance: NA
d_gene: TRBD1
v_gene: TRBV6-6
j_gene: TRBJ1-2